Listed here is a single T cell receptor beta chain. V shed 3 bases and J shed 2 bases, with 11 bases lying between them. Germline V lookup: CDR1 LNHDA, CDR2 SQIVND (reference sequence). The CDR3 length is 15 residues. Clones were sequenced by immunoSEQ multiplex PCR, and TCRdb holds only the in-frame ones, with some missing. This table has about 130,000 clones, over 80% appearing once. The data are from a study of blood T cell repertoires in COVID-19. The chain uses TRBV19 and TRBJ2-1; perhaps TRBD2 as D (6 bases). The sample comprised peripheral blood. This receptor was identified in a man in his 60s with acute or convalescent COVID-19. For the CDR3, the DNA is TGTGCCAGTAGTATTGTGGGAGGACCCTACAATGAGCAGTTCTTC. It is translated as CASSIVGGPYNEQFF.